This T cell receptor beta chain is from a study of blood T cell repertoires in COVID-19 (dated by TCRdb to the early 2020s). Regarding the study in general: Samples covering the acute and convalescent phases of COVID-19 were provided by collaborators in the United States, Italy and Spain. The material from the prospective study consisted of cDNA or gDNA derived from T cells, B-cell-depleted T cells, or PBMCs. Subjects who had been exposed to COVID-19, were actively infected with it, or had recovered from it provided the deeply sampled blood TCRbeta repertoires that made up the dataset. The repertoires were made available in a free public database intended to serve as a resource for research on the immune response to SARS-CoV-2. Samples were obtained from the ongoing ImmuneRACE study (first 160 participants) and from 1,200 or so subjects provided by 6 global collaborators. A de-identified subject ID, COVID-19 status, age in years and sex were almost always included in the sample metadata. Where available, HLA class I and class II types were obtained from metadata supplied by the sample provider rather than from assay-based typing. General study outcomes and caveats: The quantity of clinical and demographic metadata differed by source and by participant and was supplied without curation.

TCRbeta CDR3 regions were amplified from genomic DNA by means of the immunoSEQ Assay, a bias-controlled multiplex PCR. Turning to the authors' computational methods: The number of nucleated cells in each sample was estimated by amplification of reference gene primers within the assay. To quantify the absolute abundance of each unique TCRbeta CDR3 rearrangement, sequence reads were collapsed and filtered. For each sample, productive Simpson clonality was calculated as the square root of Simpson's diversity index over productive rearrangements. TCRdb holds this immuneACCESS table with in-frame rearrangements only. Some clones are missing; in checked studies, unresolved V genes explain under half, and the rest has no known cause. That table furnishes V, J and clone size, whereas the DNA furnished D and trimming. The sample table records over 300,000 clones; roughly 90% of these occur just once. The top ten constitute roughly a tenth of the sample.

In the case of this clone: Its cognate antigen has yet to be identified. One base away there is no much larger clone; base qualities are not given.

Participants in the prospective study were enrolled through a virtual design, were aged about 18 to 100 years, and lived in under 25 United States geographic areas. To assign participants to cohorts, the prospective study relied on clinical history that participants themselves reported in a screening survey and a study questionnaire. For ImmuneRACE Cohort 3, a participant was defined as recovered based on two consecutive negative NP/OP PCR tests, clearance by a healthcare professional, or resolution of symptoms. Each participant in the prospective study had whole blood, serum and a nasopharyngeal or oropharyngeal swab collected by mobile phlebotomists. Participants in the prospective study had the option to provide additional blood draws and questionnaires over a 2-month period. Blood samples from the prospective study were shipped frozen or at room temperature prior to DNA extraction. The CDR3 has 15 amino acids, counting the end cysteine and phenylalanine. Only the CDR3 part of the read is kept: 45 bases, read in frame from the first base. For this chain, trimming is 1 base at the V end and 6 bases at the J end, and the number of junction bases without a gene match is 10. CDR1 is given as GTSNPN and CDR2 as SVGIG, both from the germline V gene (reference sequence).

The rearrangement joined TRBV30 to TRBJ2-7, and TRBD1 matches 9 of the central bases. Sequenced material: PBMCs or T cells enriched from blood (not recorded which). The TCR was taken from a middle-aged woman who had recovered from COVID-19. The DNA sequence is as follows: TGTGCCTGGAGTGGGTGGGGGACAGGGTCTGCCGAGCAGTACTTC. This is translated as CAWSGWGTGSAEQYF.